This T cell receptor (beta chain) was found in a study of T cells in Graves' hyperthyroidism and ophthalmopathy (dated by TCRdb to the late 2010s). About the study as a whole: Peripheral blood was collected at initial diagnosis, before any treatment. The paper reports TCR Vbeta CDR3 sequencing of over 120 peripheral blood samples: approximately 43 ophthalmopathy, under 80 hyperthyroidism and around 17 progressor patients. The approximately 100 discovery patients were divided at random into training and test sets in a 7:3 ratio. The study also compared thyroid tissue and blood T-cell repertoires from a handful of Graves' hyperthyroidism patients. Prospective prediction of ophthalmopathy was tested in an independent validation cohort consisting of 18 hyperthyroidism patients and around 16 patients who later progressed to ophthalmopathy. A discovery cohort of roughly 100 patients, roughly 43 with Graves' ophthalmopathy and 55 to 60 with stable Graves' hyperthyroidism, was used to find distinguishing TCR V-J signatures. Following sampling, methimazole starting at 30 mg daily was given to hyperthyroidism patients, and high-dose intravenous methylprednisolone was given to ophthalmopathy patients.

The TCR beta CDR3 regions were amplified from RNA transcripts. For the first round of RT-PCR on the TCR CDR3, the HTBI primer set was used together with the Qiagen OneStep RT-PCR kit. A second multiplex PCR round built the libraries, followed by size selection and purification. The libraries were sequenced on an Illumina HiSeq2000 using paired-end 100 bp reads. The original methods were these. SOAPnuke was used to process the raw data, removing reads that contained adapters or uncalled bases, had a mean Phred below 15, or lacked an exact match to the constant primer or identifier. COPE v1.2.5 was used to merge the high-quality paired reads, and each unique nucleotide sequence was defined as a clonotype. Clonotypes were aligned to IMGT TRBV, TRBD and TRBJ reference segments using MiTCR v1.1. Only V-J combinations with frequency above 0.0001, covering approximately 99% of repertoires, were analysed. A TCS score was defined as the ratio between F50 (clonal expansion) and ExV (chaos), using BLOSUM62-based TCRdist between CDR3 peptides within each V-J. Welch's t-statistics and random forest reduced fewer than 600 V-J features to 13, which were used in a naive Bayes classifier (R e1071). The public reads were reprocessed in TCRdb via fastp at Q25 and MiXCR, keeping in-frame beta chains. Identical CDR3 proteins give one entry, which carries the most common genes and DNA. For this entry, the V and J calls and clone size follow TCRdb and not the study's own pipeline. The sample table holds 550,000 to 600,000 distinct CDR3 sequences, of which approximately 15% were seen once. The ten largest clones represent roughly 6.9% of the sample.

Ophthalmopathy patients had moderately to severely active disease, with a Clinical Activity Score of 3 or more, a NOSPECS grade of 4 or more, and a disease duration of less than 3 months. Any patient with an uncontrolled infection, another autoimmune disease, pregnancy or lactation was excluded. Diagnoses relied on clinical symptoms, serum thyroxine and TRAb, thyroid ultrasound and orbital computed tomography. Ficoll-Paque density gradient centrifugation was used to isolate PBMCs from 9.5 to 10 ml of fresh peripheral blood. Total RNA was extracted with Trizol reagent, and quality was checked on an Agilent 2100 Bioanalyzer. Its CDR3 holds 18 amino acids, cysteine through phenylalanine. Kept here is only the CDR3 DNA, which spans 54 bases and is read in frame from base 1. The germline V gene (reference sequence) specifies SEHNR as CDR1 and FQNEAQ as CDR2. V is pruned by 0 bases and J by 0 bases, leaving 10 bases of the junction without a gene match.

What the research found in general, with its limitations: During validation, the model predicted progression to ophthalmopathy a median of roughly 7.1 months ahead of onset, with almost 71% sensitivity and 72% to 80% specificity. Most expanded thyroid clonotypes (frequency above 0.001) were also detected in blood, suggesting blood repertoires may reflect thyroid immune responses. A 13 V-J signature model separated ophthalmopathy from stable hyperthyroidism, with around 88% sensitivity and 81% to 83% specificity in cross-validation and 80%/75% in testing. Sample size was not statistically predetermined, and blinding of investigators to group allocation was not performed.

The sample holds many counts of this clonotype. The antigen it binds to is not known. One base away there is no much larger clone; base qualities are not given. The material sequenced was blood. The chain is assembled from TRBV7-9 and TRBJ2-5, with 7 bases aligning to TRBD1. This receptor was taken from a woman younger than 30 with Graves' ophthalmopathy. Here is the DNA: TGTGCCAGCAGCTTAGCGGTGAGGGGGCGATTCTACCAAGAGACCCAGTACTTC. The resulting protein is CASSLAVRGRFYQETQYF.